Shown below are 20 T cell receptor beta chains from a single sample sequenced in a study of blood T cell repertoires in COVID-19. Data came from immunoSEQ multiplex PCR; TCRdb stores just in-frame clones and leaves some out. The sample has 300,000 to 400,000 clones; 80% to 90% are singletons. The sequencing sample was made of peripheral blood. The receptors stem from a woman in her forties or fifties with COVID-19, enrolled during active disease.

This rearrangement joins TRBV5-4 to TRBJ2-7; tentative D call: TRBD2 (7 bases). CDR3 size: 14 residues. V dropped 4 bases and J dropped 7 bases, with 18 bases sitting between them. In germline, CDR1 is SGHNT, CDR2 YYREEE (reference sequence). The DNA of the CDR3 is TGTGCCAGCAGCCACCTAGCGGAGGGGGGGGAGCAGTACTTC. Translation gives CASSHLAEGGEQYF.

The chain couples TRBV5-1 to TRBJ1-4; 11 bases are a match to TRBD1. Germline V lookup: CDR1 SGHRS, CDR2 YFSETQ. With 5 bases clipped from V and 12 bases from J, the junction kept 9 bases outside the gene matches. CDR3 length equals 14 residues. Here the CDR3 reads CASRGTGGSRELFF. The CDR3 DNA reads as TGCGCCAGCAGGGGGACAGGGGGATCCAGGGAACTGTTTTTT.

V is TRBV24-1 and J is TRBJ1-4; 9 bases are shared with TRBD1. Germline-derived CDR1 and CDR2 are KGHDR and SFDVKD. This CDR3 is built from 16 residues. J gave up 2 bases and V 5 bases, and 5 bases lay outside the gene matches. The CDR3 region has the DNA TGTGCCACCAGTGGCCCCGACAGGGGGACTAATGAAAAACTGTTTTTT. Translation: CATSGPDRGTNEKLFF.

This clone was seen more than once but under ten times. The V call is TRBV3-1 (or the pseudogene TRBV3-2), the J call TRBJ2-7; 12 nucleotides align to TRBD2. The CDR3 is made up of 15 amino acids. J was trimmed by 6 bases and V by 1 base; bases with no gene match: 4. CDR1 and CDR2 (germline): LGHDT, YNNKEL (reference sequence). CDR3 amino acids: CASSQGLAGATEQYF. The DNA for the CDR3 is TGTGCCAGCAGCCAAGGACTAGCGGGAGCCACCGAGCAGTACTTC.

This clone showed up just once. The J gene is TRBJ2-2, the V gene TRBV7-3, with D possibly matching TRBD1 (6 bases). V shed 6 bases and J shed 0 bases, with 20 bases lying between them. This CDR3 region has 18 residues. CDR1 SGHTA and CDR2 FQGTGA come from the germline V gene. Here the CDR3 reads CASRRETGHLPNTGELFF. The CDR3, as DNA: TGTGCCAGCAGGAGGGAGACAGGACATCTCCCGAACACCGGGGAGCTGTTTTTT.

This rearrangement joins TRBV7-2 to TRBJ1-5; 7 bases are shared with TRBD1. The CDR3 is 15 residues long. Trimming cost V 2 bases and J 7 bases; bases outside gene matches: 8. The V gene's germline CDR1 is SGHTA and CDR2 FQGNSA. The CDR3 sequence is CASSLFQGGAQPQHF. CDR3 in DNA: TGTGCCAGCAGCTTATTTCAAGGGGGCGCACAGCCCCAGCATTTT.

The V and J genes are TRBV9 and TRBJ1-6; no definite D call. V lost 0 bases, J lost 10 bases, and 14 bases lay in between. Germline assignment: CDR1 SGDLS and CDR2 YYNGEE. The CDR3 contains 15 residues. Written as DNA, the CDR3 is TGTGCCAGCAGCGTAGTTTCAGATATCCGATCACCCCTCCACTTT. Translated: CASSVVSDIRSPLHF.

The chain couples TRBV5-1 to TRBJ2-1; 11 nucleotides align to TRBD2. CDR1 is SGHRS, CDR2 YFSETQ, per germline. The CDR3 is 16 residues long. V was clipped by 3 bases and J by 7 bases; unmatched bases: 9. CDR3 residues: CASSSLAGGPLNEQFF. The CDR3 coding sequence is TGCGCCAGCAGCTCCTTAGCGGGAGGGCCCTTGAATGAGCAGTTCTTC.

This clone is a singleton in its sample. The chain employs TRBV7-3 and TRBJ2-3; tentative D call: TRBD2 (6 bases). The V end lost 4 bases, the J end lost 2 bases, and 22 bases lay between the germline ends. In germline, CDR1 is SGHTA, CDR2 FQGTGA. The length of the CDR3 is 18 residues. CDR3 sequence (DNA): TGTGCCAGCAGCTCAAGCGGTAGGAGGGAGAGGTACACAGATACGCAGTATTTT. Protein sequence: CASSSSGRRERYTDTQYF.

CDR3 loop: CSASLGGSSYNEQFF. The CDR3 DNA is TGCAGTGCTAGTTTGGGCGGGAGCTCCTACAATGAGCAGTTCTTC. The chain couples TRBV20-1 to TRBJ2-1; TRBD2 matches at 7 bases. J gave up 0 bases and V 3 bases, and 5 bases lay outside the gene matches. The CDR3 length is 15 residues. Germline V CDR1 and CDR2: DFQATT, SNEGSKA (reference sequence).

The chain employs TRBV6-6 and TRBJ2-3; 9 nucleotides match TRBD2. The CDR3 contains 16 residues. Germline V gene lookup returns CDR1 MNHNY and CDR2 SVGAGI (reference sequence). The junction had 12 bases not matched to a gene; V was cut back by 7 bases and J by 4 bases. CDR3 in amino acids: CASTPKLAGRADTQYF. CDR3 in DNA: TGTGCCAGCACCCCGAAACTAGCGGGTCGCGCAGATACGCAGTATTTT.

The J gene is TRBJ1-2, the V gene TRBV5-6; tentatively, D is TRBD1 (6 bases). V lost 4 bases, J lost 2 bases, and 9 bases lay in between. Germline V gene data show CDR1 as SGHDT and CDR2 as YYEEEE. This CDR3 comprises 13 residues. The CDR3 is CASSMDRNYGYTF. The CDR3 bases are TGTGCCAGCAGCATGGACAGAAACTATGGCTACACCTTC.

The V gene is TRBV15, the J gene TRBJ1-5, with 7 bases lining up with TRBD1. Germline CDR1 LNHNV, CDR2 YYDKDF (reference sequence). V shed 1 base, J shed 4 bases, and the junction held 10 bases outside the gene matches. CDR3 length: 17 amino acids. The CDR3 region is CATSRGGPTGPNQPQHF. DNA of the CDR3: TGTGCCACCAGCAGAGGGGGCCCGACAGGGCCAAATCAGCCCCAGCATTTT.

The V gene is TRBV11-2, the J gene TRBJ2-7; 11 bases map to TRBD2. The germline V gene encodes CDR1 SGHAT and CDR2 FQNNGV. J lost 2 bases, V lost 7 bases, and 7 bases had no gene match. This CDR3 is 15 amino acids long. As DNA, the CDR3 is TGTGCCAGCACATTCCTTAGCGGGAGGGCCTACGAGCAGTACTTC. It is translated as CASTFLSGRAYEQYF.

The J gene is TRBJ1-5, the V gene TRBV30; D ambiguous. V was trimmed by 7 bases and J by 0 bases, leaving 7 bases between them. Germline values: CDR1 GTSNPN, CDR2 SVGIG (reference sequence). The CDR3 runs to 12 residues. This CDR3 is CAYQYSNQPQHF. The CDR3 nucleotides are TGTGCCTACCAGTATAGCAATCAGCCCCAGCATTTT.

The chain carries TRBV9 and TRBJ2-3, with 11 positions matching TRBD2. Trimming cost V 1 base and J 6 bases; bases outside gene matches: 7. The CDR3 covers 16 residues. Germline-derived CDR1 and CDR2 are SGDLS and YYNGEE. CDR3 sequence: CASSVRIAGGEDTQYF. The CDR3 bases are TGTGCCAGCAGCGTAAGGATAGCGGGAGGGGAGGATACGCAGTATTTT.

This sequence joins TRBV11-3 and TRBJ2-3; the D gene is possibly TRBD2 (5 bases). V was shortened by 8 bases and J by 0 bases, with 12 bases between the two germline ends. The CDR3 sequence is 14 residues long. Germline CDR1 SGHNT, CDR2 YENEEA. The CDR3 reads CASGSYFSTDTQYF. CDR3 nucleotides: TGTGCCAGCGGGAGTTATTTTAGCACAGATACGCAGTATTTT. Supplemented by reference TRBV11-3 and TRBJ2-3, the full variable domain reads EAGVVQSPRYKIIEKKQPVAFWCNPISGHNTLYWYLQNLGQGPELLIRYENEEAVDDSQLPKDRFSAERLKGVDSTLKIQPAELGDSAVYLCASGSYFSTDTQYFGPGTRLTVL.

The chain links TRBV5-3 to TRBJ1-6, with D unresolved. TRBV5-3 carries the ORF label, with uncertain function. This CDR3 spans 15 amino acids. Trimming pared 4 bases from V and 9 bases from J, leaving 17 bases between. DNA of the CDR3: TGTGCCAGAAGCCCACGAGGGTTGGTGGTTTCACCCCTCCACTTT. Encoded protein: CARSPRGLVVSPLHF.

V usage is TRBV29-1 and J usage is TRBJ2-2, with 10 nucleotides matching TRBD2. This CDR3 has 16 residues. The V gene's germline CDR1 is SQVTM and CDR2 ANQGSEA. V shed 7 bases and J 6 bases; nucleotides not matched to a gene: 14. The CDR3: CSATPGTSVWAGELFF. As DNA, the CDR3 is TGCAGCGCAACCCCCGGGACTAGCGTTTGGGCCGGGGAGCTGTTTTTT.

The rearrangement joins TRBV6-4 to TRBJ2-5; tentatively, D is TRBD1 (6 bases). The CDR3 has 13 residues. With 10 bases removed from V and 1 base from J, the gap between germline ends came to 13 bases. CDR1 is MRHNA, CDR2 SNTAGT, per germline. The CDR3 protein is CAKQDSFQETQYF. CDR3 bases: TGTGCCAAACAGGACAGCTTCCAAGAGACCCAGTACTTC.